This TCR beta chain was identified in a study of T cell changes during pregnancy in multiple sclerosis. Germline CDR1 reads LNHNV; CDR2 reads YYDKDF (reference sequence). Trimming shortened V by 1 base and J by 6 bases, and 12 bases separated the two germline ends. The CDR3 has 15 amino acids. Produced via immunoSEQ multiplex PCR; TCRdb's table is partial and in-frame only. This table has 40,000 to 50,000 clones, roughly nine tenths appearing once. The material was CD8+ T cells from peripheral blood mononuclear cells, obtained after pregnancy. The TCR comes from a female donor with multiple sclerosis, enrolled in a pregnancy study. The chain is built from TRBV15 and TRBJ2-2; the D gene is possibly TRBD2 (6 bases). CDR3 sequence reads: CATSRAKWRAGELFF. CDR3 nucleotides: TGTGCCACCAGCAGAGCCAAGTGGAGGGCCGGGGAGCTGTTTTTT.